The clone carrying this T cell receptor (beta chain) was recorded at least ten times. Its specificity is not known. The CDR3 runs to 15 residues. V was pared by 7 bases and J by 3 bases, with 9 bases of the junction left unmatched. Germline lookup yields CDR1 ENHRY and CDR2 SYGVKD. Unique molecular identifiers tagged the TCRbeta library. TCRdb re-derived calls from the PCR reads in MiXCR, one entry per CDR3 protein. Here the sample spans almost 500,000 distinct CDR3 sequences, under 12% being singletons. The data were obtained in a study of T-cell reconstitution after alpha-beta-depleted transplantation in children. Study-wide results and limits: There were some patients whose high TCRbeta diversity at day 60 came from surviving recipient T cells and thymic progenitors.

The chain employs TRBV10-3 and TRBJ2-1, with 7 bases aligning to TRBD2. The receptor comes from a child aged 2-15 years with inherited bone marrow failure, due to receive a stem cell transplant. Sequencing was performed on PBMCs, taken before TCRalphabeta/CD19-depleted stem cell transplant. CDR3 coding DNA: TGTGCCATCAATAAGAAAGCGGGATACTACAATGAGCAGTTCTTC. Its translation: CAINKKAGYYNEQFF.